The next 31 T cell receptor beta chains were all read from a single sample in a study of blood T cell repertoires in COVID-19. TCRdb's copy holds only in-frame clones and misses some; the assay was immunoSEQ multiplex PCR. The sample includes hundreds of thousands of clones, 85% of them seen just once. The sequencing sample was made of peripheral blood. The receptor set was obtained from a woman younger than 35 with acute or convalescent COVID-19.

The chain recombines TRBV28 with TRBJ1-5; D uncertain. Trimming pared 6 bases from V and 3 bases from J, leaving 3 bases between. Germline CDR1 reads MDHEN; CDR2 reads SYDVKM. The CDR3 consists of 11 residues. CDR3 amino acids: CASSNNQPQHF. DNA for the CDR3: TGTGCCAGCAGCAACAATCAGCCCCAGCATTTT.

V gene TRBV28 combines with J gene TRBJ1-1; 7 bases fit TRBD1. This CDR3 is built from 14 residues. Germline V gene sequence: CDR1 MDHEN, CDR2 SYDVKM. V was clipped by 7 bases and J by 1 base; unmatched bases: 6. The CDR3 nucleotides read TGTGCCAGCACCGGCAGGACAGGGAACACTGAAGCTTTCTTT. Protein: CASTGRTGNTEAFF.

This clone occurred a few times. The chain recombines TRBV28 with TRBJ1-5; TRBD1 might be the D (6 bases). V was cut by 6 bases and J by 2 bases, with 11 bases left in between. The CDR3 consists of 14 residues. Looked up from germline, CDR1 is MDHEN and CDR2 is SYDVKM. The CDR3 DNA reads TGTGCCAGCAGGACAGGTCGGGGCAATCAGCCCCAGCATTTT. Translated: CASRTGRGNQPQHF. Full variable domain (missing parts from reference TRBV28 and TRBJ1-5): DVKVTQSSRYLVKRTGEKVFLECVQDMDHENMFWYRQDPGLGLRLIYFSYDVKMKEKGDIPEGYSVSREKKERFSLILESASTNQTSMYLCASRTGRGNQPQHFGDGTRLSIL.

Here the CDR3 DNA reads TGTGCCAGCGGAGGGGCTAACTATGGCTACACCTTC. It is translated as CASGGANYGYTF. The chain uses TRBV6-5 and TRBJ1-2, with D tentatively TRBD1 (5 bases). V was pared by 8 bases and J by 0 bases, with 7 bases between. The CDR3 sequence is 12 residues long. Per the germline V gene, CDR1 is MNHEY and CDR2 is SVGAGI.

The chain couples TRBV6-5 to TRBJ2-1, with D uncertain. The V end lost 8 bases, the J end lost 5 bases, and 4 bases lay between the germline ends. The germline V gene encodes CDR1 MNHEY and CDR2 SVGAGI. The CDR3 spans 10 residues. The CDR3 reads CASYDNEQFF. The CDR3 nucleotides read TGTGCCAGCTATGACAATGAGCAGTTCTTC.

This chain links TRBV9 with TRBJ1-1; D possibly corresponds to TRBD1 (5 bases). The V end was cut by 7 bases, the J end by 1 base, with 11 bases between. Germline V gene sequence: CDR1 SGDLS, CDR2 YYNGEE. The CDR3 contains 13 residues. In DNA, the CDR3 is TGTGCCAGCCGGGCAGGGCCGAACACTGAAGCTTTCTTT. Protein product: CASRAGPNTEAFF. The whole variable domain, remainder taken from reference TRBV9 and TRBJ1-1, is DSGVTQTPKHLITATGQRVTLRCSPRSGDLSVYWYQQSLDQGLQFLIQYYNGEERAKGNILERFSAQQFPDLHSELNLSSLELGDSALYFCASRAGPNTEAFFGQGTRLTVV.

The chain employs TRBV6-5 and TRBJ2-5; no clear D. The CDR3 is 11 amino acids. The V and J ends lost 6 bases and 1 base respectively, with 3 bases between them. The V gene's germline CDR1 is MNHEY and CDR2 SVGAGI. This CDR3 reads CASRSQETQYF. CDR3 nucleotide sequence: TGTGCCAGCAGGAGCCAAGAGACCCAGTACTTC.

The chain combines TRBV6-5 with TRBJ1-5, with D possibly being TRBD1 (6 bases). Trimming left V 11 bases short and J 7 bases short, with 18 bases between. The CDR3 consists of 13 residues. Germline V lookup: CDR1 MNHEY, CDR2 SVGAGI. The CDR3 nucleotides read TGTGCCCTAGAGCGGGGGCTCGGACAGCCCCAGCATTTT. Its protein product is CALERGLGQPQHF.

This clone appeared once. J is TRBJ2-1 and V is TRBV24-1; the match to TRBD1 covers 7 bases. The length of the CDR3 is 13 residues. Germline CDR1 and CDR2: KGHDR and SFDVKD. The V and J ends lost 6 bases and 10 bases, in that order; junction bases with no gene match: 8. CDR3 residues: CATSWQGVSEQFF. The CDR3 nucleotides are TGTGCCACCAGTTGGCAGGGGGTAAGCGAGCAGTTCTTC.

This chain connects TRBV5-1 to TRBJ2-1; 7 bases match TRBD1. J gave up 5 bases and V 7 bases, and 12 bases lay outside the gene matches. This CDR3 is built from 15 residues. Per the germline V gene, CDR1 is SGHRS and CDR2 is YFSETQ. CDR3 DNA sequence: TGCGCCAGCGCCAAAAACAGGGGAACTGACAATGAGCAGTTCTTC. This translates into CASAKNRGTDNEQFF.

This clone was counted once. The J gene is TRBJ2-5, the V gene TRBV11-2; weak D call: TRBD2 (7 bases). The ends were cut back, 6 bases at V and 5 bases at J, with 19 bases in the middle. Germline V gives CDR1 SGHAT, CDR2 FQNNGV. The CDR3 loop spans 15 amino acids. The DNA of the CDR3 is TGTGCCAGCAGGCTCACAGGGAGGGTCGGGGAGACCCAGTACTTC. Protein sequence: CASRLTGRVGETQYF. The full variable domain, completed using reference TRBV11-2 and TRBJ2-5, is EAGVAQSPRYKIIEKRQSVAFWCNPISGHATLYWYQQILGQGPKLLIQFQNNGVVDDSQLPKDRFSAERLKGVDSTLKIQPAKLEDSAVYLCASRLTGRVGETQYFGPGTRLLVL.

The chain joins TRBV11-2 to TRBJ1-6; D is ambiguous. This CDR3 contains 14 residues. V lost 5 bases, J lost 6 bases, and 11 bases lay in between. Germline V gene data show CDR1 as SGHAT and CDR2 as FQNNGV. The CDR3 nucleotides read TGTGCCAGCAGCATGGGCCACCTTAATTCACCCCTCCACTTT. Translation gives CASSMGHLNSPLHF.

This clone was picked up one time. The chain joins TRBV19 to TRBJ1-2; TRBD1 matches at 7 bases. The ends lost 6 bases at V and 0 bases at J; junction bases unmatched: 7. The CDR3 has 15 amino acids. Germline CDR1 is LNHDA and CDR2 is SQIVND (reference sequence). CDR3 in amino acids: CASSPTGLTNYGYTF. The DNA of the CDR3 is TGTGCCAGTAGCCCGACAGGGCTAACTAACTATGGCTACACCTTC.

The sample holds a few counts of this clone. The chain has TRBV5-4 and TRBJ2-7, with 10 bases matching TRBD2. The germline CDR1 and CDR2 sequences are SGHNT and YYREEE (reference sequence). The CDR3 loop spans 14 amino acids. The V segment lost 3 bases and the J segment 4 bases; nucleotides outside the gene matches: 4. CDR3 DNA: TGTGCCAGCAGCTCACCACTAGCGGGGTACGAGCAGTACTTC. Its translation is CASSSPLAGYEQYF.

A single count supports this clone. The V and J genes are TRBV10-3 and TRBJ2-2; 8 bases agree with TRBD1. Looked up from germline, CDR1 is ENHRY and CDR2 is SYGVKD. The V segment lost 3 bases and the J segment 2 bases; nucleotides outside the gene matches: 8. This CDR3 has 17 residues. In nucleotides, the CDR3 is TGTGCCATCAGTGACTCCGGGACAGGTTTAAACACCGGGGAGCTGTTTTTT. As protein: CAISDSGTGLNTGELFF.

V is TRBV11-1 and J is TRBJ1-3; weak D call: TRBD1 (5 bases). Trimming removed 5 bases from V and 4 bases from J, with 12 bases in between. CDR3 size: 14 residues. The germline CDR1 and CDR2 sequences are SGHAT and FQDESV (reference sequence). CDR3 in DNA: TGTGCCAGCAGCCTCCGACAGTCCGGAAACACCATATATTTT. This gives the protein CASSLRQSGNTIYF.

This sequence joins TRBV5-1 and TRBJ2-1, with 8 bases aligning to TRBD2. CDR3 length: 16 amino acids. V lost 0 bases to trimming and J lost 5 bases; unmatched junction nucleotides: 7. Germline V gives CDR1 SGHRS, CDR2 YFSETQ. CDR3 amino acids: CASSLGGTSGDNEQFF. In DNA form, the CDR3 reads TGCGCCAGCAGCTTGGGTGGGACTAGTGGTGACAATGAGCAGTTCTTC.

This chain connects TRBV27 to TRBJ1-5; D might be TRBD1 (6 bases). Germline V gene sequence: CDR1 MNHEY, CDR2 SMNVEV (reference sequence). V was trimmed by 6 bases and J by 7 bases, leaving 19 bases between them. This CDR3 spans 15 amino acids. The CDR3 DNA sequence: TGTGCCAGCAGCCTAGGGGGGGGCGCGGGACAGCCCCAGCATTTT. Translating gives CASSLGGGAGQPQHF.

The chain uses TRBV21-1 and TRBJ1-5. TRBV21-1 is described as a pseudogene. The CDR3 contains 17 residues. The CDR3 region has the DNA TGTGCCAGCAGCAAAGCGCGAACAGCGGATAGCAATCAGCCCCAGCATTTT. The encoded protein is CASSKARTADSNQPQHF.

This clone was counted at least ten times. V is TRBV2 and J is TRBJ1-5; D is perhaps TRBD1 (5 bases). Trimming removed 5 bases at V and 7 bases at J, with 15 bases between. Per germline, CDR1 SNHLY and CDR2 FYNNEI. The CDR3 is 14 residues long. DNA of the CDR3: TGTGCCAGCAGTATTAGGACACGGAACCAGCCCCAGCATTTT. This gives the protein CASSIRTRNQPQHF.

In its sample, this clone was seen once. The chain links TRBV21-1 to TRBJ2-5; the DNA was not used to check the table's D call, TRBD1. TRBV21-1 represents a pseudogene. CDR3 size: 14 residues. The CDR3 spells CASSKGQGCETQYF. CDR3 in DNA: TGTGCCAGCAGCAAGGGACAGGGTTGCGAGACCCAGTACTTC.

The V gene is TRBV7-9, the J gene TRBJ2-1, with a tentative D call TRBD2 (6 bases). The V and J ends lost 6 bases and 5 bases respectively, with 17 bases between them. This CDR3 region has 15 residues. Germline V gives CDR1 SEHNR, CDR2 FQNEAQ (reference sequence). CDR3 amino acids: CASSRVAGRDNEQFF. CDR3 coding DNA: TGTGCCAGCAGTCGTGTCGCGGGGCGGGACAATGAGCAGTTCTTC.

The chain links TRBV2 to TRBJ1-5; the D gene is possibly TRBD1 (6 bases). Trimming shortened V by 4 bases and J by 4 bases, and 14 bases separated the two germline ends. CDR3 length: 15 residues. CDR1 and CDR2 from the germline V gene are SNHLY and FYNNEI. CDR3 sequence reads: CASSGKGVDNQPQHF. The DNA for the CDR3 is TGTGCCAGCAGTGGTAAGGGGGTCGATAATCAGCCCCAGCATTTT.

The chain is built from TRBV7-9 and TRBJ2-6; 8 positions match TRBD1. The trim removed 4 bases at V and 2 bases at J, leaving 7 bases unmatched. The CDR3 is 17 amino acids. Germline assignment: CDR1 SEHNR and CDR2 FQNEAQ (reference sequence). The CDR3 sequence is CASSSEQGATGANVLTF. CDR3 coding DNA: TGTGCCAGCAGCTCCGAGCAGGGGGCGACTGGGGCCAACGTCCTGACTTTC. Looking up the rest from reference TRBV7-9 and TRBJ2-6 gives the full variable domain: DTGVSQNPRHKITKRGQNVTFRCDPISEHNRLYWYRQTLGQGPEFLTYFQNEAQLEKSRLLSDRFSAERPKGSFSTLEIQRTEQGDSAMYLCASSSEQGATGANVLTFGAGSRLTVL.

The chain uses TRBV5-6 and TRBJ2-7, with TRBD2 as a possible D gene (5 bases). CDR3 length equals 12 residues. Germline CDR1 and CDR2: SGHDT and YYEEEE. The ends were cut back, 0 bases at V and 11 bases at J, with 12 bases in the middle. The CDR3 coding sequence is TGTGCCAGCAGCTTGGGAGGACTTGTTAAGTACTTC. It is translated as CASSLGGLVKYF.

The chain couples TRBV9 to TRBJ2-6; TRBD2 agrees at 7 bases. CDR1 is SGDLS and CDR2 is YYNGEE in the germline V gene. V lost 0 bases, J lost 2 bases, and 2 bases stayed unmatched. The CDR3 spans 16 residues. As DNA, the CDR3 is TGTGCCAGCAGCGTAGGTCGGGGGGCTGGGGCCAACGTCCTGACTTTC. Protein product: CASSVGRGAGANVLTF.

This chain links TRBV30 with TRBJ1-4, with D maybe TRBD1 (6 bases). CDR3 size: 15 residues. The V gene's germline CDR1 is GTSNPN and CDR2 SVGIG (reference sequence). Trimming stripped 5 bases from V and 5 bases from J, with 18 bases between. The CDR3 loop is CAWAQPGTRNEKLFF. In DNA form, the CDR3 reads TGTGCCTGGGCGCAACCCGGGACAAGGAATGAAAAACTGTTTTTT.

A word on this clone: The same CDR3 can be traced to other DNA sequences in this sample. This chain's CDR3 is CASSVGEETQYF. DNA for the CDR3: TGTGCCAGCAGCGTAGGAGAAGAGACCCAGTACTTC. The chain employs TRBV9 and TRBJ2-5; D is ambiguous. V lost 0 bases to trimming and J lost 3 bases, with 3 bases between them. Per germline, CDR1 SGDLS and CDR2 YYNGEE. CDR3 size: 12 residues.

The chain couples TRBV5-1 to TRBJ2-3, with 8 bases identical to TRBD2. CDR1 is SGHRS, CDR2 YFSETQ, per germline. V shed 4 bases and J 5 bases; nucleotides not matched to a gene: 6. CDR3 length equals 14 residues. CDR3: CASSAGTSKDTQYF. DNA for the CDR3: TGCGCCAGCAGCGCGGGGACTAGTAAAGATACGCAGTATTTT.

The chain combines TRBV5-6 with TRBJ1-4; D is ambiguous. The germline CDR1 and CDR2 sequences are SGHDT and YYEEEE. The V end lost 4 bases, the J end lost 2 bases, and 6 bases lay between the germline ends. This CDR3 contains 13 residues. The CDR3 region is CASSLPTNEKLFF. The CDR3 DNA is TGTGCCAGCAGCCTTCCGACTAATGAAAAACTGTTTTTT.

The chain is built from TRBV24-1 and TRBJ2-7, with TRBD2 as a possible D gene (6 bases). The length of the CDR3 is 10 residues. Deletions cut 7 bases from V and 6 bases from J, with 6 bases between. Germline V gene sequence: CDR1 KGHDR, CDR2 SFDVKD. CDR3 DNA: TGTGCCACCAGGGGAGGCGAGCAGTACTTC. Amino acid sequence: CATRGGEQYF.